A single sample is the source of the 14 T cell receptor beta chains below, sequenced in a study of T cells in Graves' hyperthyroidism and ophthalmopathy. Amplified regions were TCR beta CDR3 sequences from RNA transcripts. HTBI primers were employed in a first-round RT-PCR of the TCR CDR3. TCRdb fed the multiplex PCR reads into MiXCR, producing one record per CDR3 protein. The table has some 420,000 distinct CDR3 sequences, roughly an eighth seen once; the top ten hold 5.3%. Material for sequencing was blood. The receptors come from a woman younger than 35 with Graves' hyperthyroidism.

This chain uses TRBV27 with TRBJ1-6; 7 bases align to TRBD1. Unmatched junction bases numbered 6, after V lost 11 bases and J lost 5 bases. The CDR3 is made up of 13 amino acids. Germline V CDR1 and CDR2: MNHEY, SMNVEV (reference sequence). The CDR3 DNA sequence: TGTGCCGTTAAGGGGACAGATAATTCACCCCTCCACTTT. Amino acid sequence: CAVKGTDNSPLHF.

The sample holds many counts of this clonotype. The gene calls are TRBV10-3 and TRBJ1-2; TRBD1 matches 8 bases. V was clipped by 10 bases and J by 4 bases; unmatched bases: 5. The CDR3 consists of 12 residues. The germline gives CDR1 ENHRY, CDR2 SYGVKD. In DNA form, the CDR3 reads TGTGCCACGGGACAGGATACCTATGGCTACACCTTC. Translating gives CATGQDTYGYTF.

This clonotype has just a few counts. The CDR3 nucleotides are TGTGCCAGCAGTGGACAGGGTTTGGACTATGGCTACACCTTC. Protein product: CASSGQGLDYGYTF. V and J are TRBV25-1 and TRBJ1-2, with 7 nucleotides matching TRBD1. The germline V gene has CDR1 MGHDK and CDR2 SYGVNS. The CDR3 runs to 14 residues. V was pared by 4 bases and J by 3 bases, with 5 bases of the junction left unmatched.

CDR3 sequence: CASSRGQLTDTQYF. CDR3 DNA: TGTGCCAGCAGCCGCGGACAGCTCACAGATACGCAGTATTTT. The chain is built from TRBV14 and TRBJ2-3; D is possibly TRBD1 (6 bases). Germline CDR1 SGHDN, CDR2 FVKESK. V was pared by 4 bases and J by 2 bases, with 10 bases between. CDR3 length equals 14 residues.

In its sample, this clonotype was seen many times. The chain links TRBV19 to TRBJ1-4, with TRBD1 identical over 8 bases. The CDR3 length is 16 residues. After removal of 3 bases from V and 7 bases from J, the junction contained 10 bases not matched to a gene. CDR1 is LNHDA, CDR2 SQIVND, per germline (reference sequence). For the CDR3, the DNA is TGTGCCAGTAGTATGCTGAGGACAGGGAAGACTGAAAAACTGTTTTTT. This encodes CASSMLRTGKTEKLFF. Full variable domain (outside the CDR3, taken from reference TRBV19 and TRBJ1-4): DGGITQSPKYLFRKEGQNVTLSCEQNLNHDAMYWYRQDPGQGLRLIYYSQIVNDFQKGDIAEGYSVSREKKESFPLTVTSAQKNPTAFYLCASSMLRTGKTEKLFFGSGTQLSVL.

This clonotype was seen at least ten times. The J gene is TRBJ1-5, the V gene TRBV13, with a weak D call TRBD1 (6 bases). Germline CDR1 and CDR2: PRHDT and FYEKMQ (reference sequence). V lost 2 bases and J 3 bases, leaving 11 bases between the germline ends. The CDR3 has 15 amino acids. In DNA, the CDR3 is TGTGCCAGCAGCTTAAAAGGACAGCACAATCAGCCCCAGCATTTT. Translated, it gives CASSLKGQHNQPQHF.

This clonotype was counted many times. The V gene is TRBV6-2 or TRBV6-3, the J gene TRBJ1-1, with 7 bases identical to TRBD1. Germline V gene sequence: CDR1 MNHEY, CDR2 SVGEGT. The CDR3 totals 13 residues. V dropped 4 bases and J dropped 4; count of bases not matched to a gene: 3. The CDR3 here is CASSSGTATEAFF. CDR3 coding DNA: TGTGCCAGCAGTTCCGGGACAGCCACTGAAGCTTTCTTT.

With regard to this clonotype: A junction boundary mismatches the germline segment, possibly from a read error. The chain combines TRBV28 with TRBJ2-5; the match to TRBD2 covers 8 bases. CDR1 MDHEN and CDR2 SYDVKM come from the germline V gene. This CDR3 contains 13 residues. CDR3 protein: CAGSWREAETQYF. DNA for the CDR3: TGTGCCGGCAGTTGGCGGGAGGCGGAGACCCAGTACTTC.

Note on this clonotype: A much larger clone lies one base from this, so it may be a read error. The chain uses TRBV2 and TRBJ2-7; a weak D match, TRBD1 (5 bases). Gene TRBJ2-1 matches the end of the DNA better, so the J call may be wrong. CDR1 SNHLY and CDR2 FYNNEI come from the germline V gene. This CDR3 is built from 13 residues. CDR3 bases: TGTGCCAGCAGCCACGGACACCCCTACGAGCAGTTCTTC. This encodes CASSHGHPYEQFF.

This chain joins TRBV19 and TRBJ1-5; D perhaps matches TRBD1 (6 bases). V was pared by 7 bases and J by 0 bases, with 22 bases between. Germline V CDR1 and CDR2: LNHDA, SQIVND (reference sequence). The CDR3 length is 18 residues. CDR3 amino acids: CASTGGWGLQNSNQPQHF. DNA for the CDR3: TGTGCCAGTACCGGGGGGTGGGGGCTTCAAAATAGCAATCAGCCCCAGCATTTT. The full variable domain, completed using reference TRBV19 and TRBJ1-5, is DGGITQSPKYLFRKEGQNVTLSCEQNLNHDAMYWYRQDPGQGLRLIYYSQIVNDFQKGDIAEGYSVSREKKESFPLTVTSAQKNPTAFYLCASTGGWGLQNSNQPQHFGDGTRLSIL.

This clonotype was counted ten times or more. The chain links TRBV3-1 to TRBJ2-2, with D possibly TRBD1 on 5 matching bases. The V end lost 4 bases, the J end lost 2 bases, and 11 bases lay between the germline ends. The CDR3 has 15 residues. Germline values: CDR1 LGHDT, CDR2 YNNKEL (reference sequence). CDR3 amino acids: CASSLRQFNTGELFF. The CDR3 DNA reads as TGTGCCAGCAGCCTCCGACAGTTTAACACCGGGGAGCTGTTTTTT.

The CDR3 sequence is CASSAGTGLDTGELFF. In DNA form, the CDR3 reads TGCGCCAGCAGCGCTGGGACAGGGTTGGACACCGGGGAGCTGTTTTTT. V gene TRBV5-1 combines with J gene TRBJ2-2; 9 bases match TRBD1. From germline, CDR1 is SGHRS and CDR2 YFSETQ. V dropped 4 bases and J dropped 3; count of bases not matched to a gene: 7. The CDR3 is 16 amino acids. Using reference TRBV5-1 and TRBJ2-2 for the parts outside the CDR3, the full variable domain is KAGVTQTPRYLIKTRGQQVTLSCSPISGHRSVSWYQQTPGQGLQFLFEYFSETQRNKGNFPGRFSGRQFSNSRSEMNVSTLELGDSALYLCASSAGTGLDTGELFFGEGSRLTVL.

In its sample, this clonotype was seen many times. The chain has TRBV6-2 or TRBV6-3 and TRBJ1-5; TRBD1 matches 8 bases. Germline V gives CDR1 MNHEY, CDR2 SVGEGT. J lost 3 bases, V lost 2 bases, and 6 bases had no gene match. The CDR3 is 16 amino acids. CDR3 loop: CASSYGTGANNQPQHF. CDR3 DNA: TGTGCCAGCAGTTACGGGACAGGCGCCAACAATCAGCCCCAGCATTTT.

In this sample, this clonotype turned up many times. V and J are TRBV28 and TRBJ1-2; TRBD1 matches at 9 bases. CDR1 is MDHEN, CDR2 SYDVKM, per germline. The J segment lost 7 bases and the V segment lost 1 base, leaving 4 bases of the junction unmatched. This CDR3 spans 14 amino acids. The CDR3 spells CASSLSGQGAGYTF. The CDR3, as DNA: TGTGCCAGCAGTTTATCGGGACAGGGTGCTGGCTACACCTTC.